This section outlines one T cell receptor (beta chain) sequence together with its context. The read comes to an end 3 residues before the CDR3 does, leaving the germline J gene to fill in the end. These data originate in a study of T cells in women clearing cervical HPV infection. Study in general: Donors had HPV16-related CIN3 or worse; 2 had invasive cancer. Case blood was drawn when the lesion was first found; control blood after infection became undetectable.

The table came from immunoSEQ multiplex PCR; TCRdb's copy has only in-frame clones and leaves some out. Reported are approximately 12,000 clones; the ten largest clones contain about 10%. All participants had a single incident cervical HPV16 infection, and prevalent HPV16 infections were excluded. Germline assignment: CDR1 MNHEY and CDR2 SVGEGT. The CDR3 is 13 residues long. Trimming stripped 8 bases from V and 0 bases from J, with 10 bases between. The sample comprised blood buffy coat. J is TRBJ1-1 and V is TRBV6-2 or TRBV6-3; D is uncertain. This receptor was obtained from a woman aged 18 to 75 with a cervical HPV16 infection that either progressed to CIN3+ or cleared (not recorded which). CDR3 region: CASQVELNTEAFF. The part of the CDR3 DNA that was read is TGTGCCAGCCAGGTCGAACTGAACACTGAA.